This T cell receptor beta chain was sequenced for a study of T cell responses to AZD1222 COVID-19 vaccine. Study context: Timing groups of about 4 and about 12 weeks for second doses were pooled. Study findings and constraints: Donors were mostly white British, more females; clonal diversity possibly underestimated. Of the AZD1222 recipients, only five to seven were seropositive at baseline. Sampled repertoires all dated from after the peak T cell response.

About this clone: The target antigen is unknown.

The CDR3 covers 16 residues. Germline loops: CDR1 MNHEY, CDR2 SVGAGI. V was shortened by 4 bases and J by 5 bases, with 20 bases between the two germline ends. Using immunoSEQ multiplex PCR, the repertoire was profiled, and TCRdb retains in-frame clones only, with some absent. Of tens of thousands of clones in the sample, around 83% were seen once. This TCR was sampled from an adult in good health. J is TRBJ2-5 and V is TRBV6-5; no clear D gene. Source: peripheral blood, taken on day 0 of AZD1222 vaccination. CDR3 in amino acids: CASSSGHRPGRETQYF. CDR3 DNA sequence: TGTGCCAGCAGTTCAGGCCATCGACCCGGGCGGGAGACCCAGTACTTC.